The T cell receptor (beta chain) under discussion was sequenced for a study of blood T cell repertoires in COVID-19. Study-level information: Samples taken during acute and convalescent COVID-19 were collected in the United States, Italy and Spain. Sources were T cells, B-cell-depleted T cells, or PBMCs; the material itself was cDNA or gDNA.

The CDR3 covers 14 residues. V lost 1 base and J 5 bases, leaving 11 bases between the germline ends. Germline V CDR1 and CDR2: SGHVS, FQNEAQ. Participants had their cohort set by participant-reported clinical history. The recovered donors of Cohort 3 showed two negative PCRs, clearance, or symptom resolution. Profiled with immunoSEQ multiplex PCR; TCRdb holds only in-frame clones, not every one. The sample records over 300,000 clones, 65% to 90% being singletons. The sequence derives from a young woman who had recovered from COVID-19. Sequenced: PBMCs or T cells enriched from blood (not recorded which). The chain couples TRBV7-8 to TRBJ2-5, with D unclear. The CDR3 DNA is TGTGCCAGCAGCTTAGGGTTAGCCTACGAGACCCAGTACTTC. Encoded protein: CASSLGLAYETQYF.